This T cell receptor (beta chain) was recovered during a study of blood T cell repertoires in COVID-19. Across the study: Acute and convalescent COVID-19 samples came from the United States, Italy and Spain. Sources were T cells, B-cell-depleted T cells, or PBMCs; the material itself was cDNA or gDNA.

The method was immunoSEQ multiplex PCR; TCRdb's version includes in-frame clones alone and lacks a portion of them. The sample has some 140,000 clones, approximately 85% seen once; the top ten hold 0.6% to 0.65%. The germline V and J ends were trimmed by 8 bases and 4 bases, with 11 bases remaining between them. CDR3 length: 12 residues. Per the germline V gene, CDR1 is MNHEY and CDR2 is SVGAGI. Seattle researchers signed up patients amid active infection and tracked them longitudinally. The rearrangement joins TRBV6-5 to TRBJ1-2; D gene ambiguous. Sequencing was performed on peripheral blood. This TCR was sampled from a man in his fifties or sixties with COVID-19, enrolled during active disease. This CDR3 is CASHTQTYGYTF. In DNA form, the CDR3 reads TGTGCCAGCCACACGCAAACCTATGGCTACACCTTC.